This T cell receptor beta chain was recorded in a study of human T cells and chemical hapten exposure. The overall study: Alopecia areata, totalis and universalis patients, mostly female, were included.

This clonotype was seen repeatedly, ten times or more. Its matching antigen is unknown. TCRdb analysed the RACE reads with MiXCR anew, one entry per CDR3 protein. The sample lists 87,000 or so distinct CDR3 sequences, around 10% occurring once. Study-wide results and caveats: There was no change with DPC sensitization in TCRs above 1 in 1000 frequency. Clustering by CDR3 similarity yielded significantly more large clusters from expanded TCRs than controls.

Trimming left V 8 bases short and J 7 bases short, with 24 bases between. Germline-derived CDR1 and CDR2 are GTSNPN and SVGIG (reference sequence). CDR3 size: 15 residues. Time point given: pre-sensitization, week 0. The treatment was: therapeutic diphenylcyclopropenone sensitization with weekly scalp DPC. This sequence joins TRBV30 and TRBJ2-1; a possible D gene is TRBD1 (5 bases). The receptor's source is a woman aged 40 to 50 with alopecia areata. Some clones in this sample may be carry-over from other donors' samples. This specimen was whole blood, taken in connection with sensitization to the hapten diphenylcyclopropenone (DPC). CDR3 nucleotides: TGTGCCGGTATCTCTGGGGCAGTCAACGGAAATGAGCAGTTCTTC. Protein product: CAGISGAVNGNEQFF. The full variable domain, with the rest looked up from reference TRBV30 and TRBJ2-1, is SQTIHQWPATLVQPVGSPLSLECTVEGTSNPNLYWYRQAAGRGLQLLFYSVGIGQISSEVPQNLSASRPQDRQFILSSKKLLLSDSGFYLCAGISGAVNGNEQFFGPGTRLTVL.